This note documents a single TCR beta chain sequence. Its target is not known. Germline CDR1 is SGHTA and CDR2 is FQGNSA. This CDR3 has 15 residues. Trimming removed 3 bases at V and 3 bases at J, with 14 bases between. TCRdb analysed the 5' RACE reads with MiXCR anew, one entry per CDR3 protein. This sample has tens of thousands of distinct CDR3 sequences, with about 15% found just once. The source of the sample is a study of early T cells in non-severe SARS-CoV-2 infection. General study findings and limits: Matching with VDJdb favored anti-spike CD8 responses (missing private and CD4 specificities).

The material was whole blood, obtained at baseline. The chain carries TRBV7-2 and TRBJ1-2, with a weak D call TRBD1 (5 bases). This receptor was taken from an adult who was a healthcare worker with PCR-confirmed SARS-CoV-2 infection or an uninfected control (not recorded which). CDR3 bases: TGTGCCAGCAGCTTCTTTCCAGGAGGGGACTATGGCTACACCTTC. Amino acid sequence: CASSFFPGGDYGYTF.